Below, 12 T cell receptor beta chains from the same sample are listed, as sequenced in a study of naive and memory T cell subsets. Both TRBC1 and TRBC2 were covered by a beta constant-region primer of two equimolar oligonucleotides. TCRdb processed the UMI-ligation and nested PCR reads anew with MiXCR; each CDR3 protein has one entry. The sample has 75,000 to 85,000 distinct CDR3 sequences, over 10% seen once. The sequenced sample was central memory CD4+ T cells from blood. The receptors here all came from a human donor in good health.

The chain uses TRBV5-1 and TRBJ2-7; D possibly uses TRBD1 or TRBD2 (5 bases each). The CDR3 is 16 residues long. Trimming removed 4 bases from V and 7 bases from J, with 24 bases in between. Germline V CDR1 and CDR2: SGHRS, YFSETQ. The CDR3 spells CASSKLPGTTLSEQYF. The CDR3 bases are TGCGCCAGCAGCAAGCTTCCCGGGACCACCCTTTCTGAGCAGTACTTC.

Only a few counts were recorded for this clonotype. The chain couples TRBV28 to TRBJ2-7; D ambiguous. This CDR3 has 16 amino acids. Germline V gene lookup returns CDR1 MDHEN and CDR2 SYDVKM. Trimming removed 4 bases at V and 1 base at J, with 17 bases between. CDR3: CASSSPSTRSSYEQYF. CDR3 nucleotide sequence: TGTGCCAGCAGTTCCCCCTCCACGCGGTCATCCTACGAGCAGTACTTC.

This clonotype was observed a few times. V gene TRBV9 combines with J gene TRBJ2-3; no definite D call. The CDR3 totals 15 residues. Germline assignment: CDR1 SGDLS and CDR2 YYNGEE. V was cut by 0 bases and J by 0 bases, with 8 bases left in between. CDR3: CASSVEGYSTDTQYF. In nucleotides, the CDR3 is TGTGCCAGCAGCGTAGAGGGCTATAGCACAGATACGCAGTATTTT.

This clonotype was counted only a few times. The gene calls are TRBV19 and TRBJ2-1, with 8 bases aligning to TRBD1. This CDR3 is built from 13 residues. Trimming removed 4 bases from V and 6 bases from J; junction bases left unmatched: 2. Germline V gene lookup returns CDR1 LNHDA and CDR2 SQIVND (reference sequence). CDR3 sequence reads: CASSRTGSNEQFF. The CDR3 DNA is TGTGCCAGTAGTAGGACAGGGTCCAATGAGCAGTTCTTC.

The chain links TRBV12-3 or TRBV12-4 to TRBJ2-2, with D unclear. The CDR3 spans 15 residues. Trimming pared 10 bases from V and 4 bases from J, leaving 19 bases between. This CDR3 is CATVAAWRSTGELFF. In nucleotides, the CDR3 is TGTGCCACCGTGGCCGCCTGGCGAAGCACCGGGGAGCTGTTTTTT.

The gene calls are TRBV29-1 and TRBJ2-7, with D unclear. CDR3 length: 13 residues. The V and J ends lost 4 bases and 0 bases respectively, with 10 bases between them. In germline, CDR1 is SQVTM, CDR2 ANQGSEA. The CDR3 spells CSVVNGNSYEQYF. In nucleotides, the CDR3 is TGCAGCGTTGTGAACGGTAACTCCTACGAGCAGTACTTC.

The chain combines TRBV7-2 with TRBJ2-7; D is unclear. CDR3 length: 14 amino acids. The germline V gene has CDR1 SGHTA and CDR2 FQGNSA. Trimming cost V 5 bases and J 3 bases, with 14 bases left between them. Here the CDR3 DNA reads TGTGCCAGCAGCCCAACTCGTAAGAGCTACGAGCAGTACTTC. This encodes CASSPTRKSYEQYF.

The chain is built from TRBV28 and TRBJ1-4; 11 bases are a match to TRBD1. CDR3 length: 15 amino acids. Germline V gene data show CDR1 as MDHEN and CDR2 as SYDVKM. Trimming at V came to 4 bases and at J to 6 bases, leaving 4 bases not matched to a gene. Written as DNA, the CDR3 is TGTGCCAGCAGTTGGGGGGACAGGGGGTATGAAAAACTGTTTTTT. It codes for CASSWGDRGYEKLFF.

The chain recombines TRBV5-1 with TRBJ2-3; the D gene could be TRBD1 or TRBD2 (5 bases each). Germline loops: CDR1 SGHRS, CDR2 YFSETQ. The CDR3 has 14 residues. Trimming left V 2 bases short and J 4 bases short, with 11 bases between. The CDR3 DNA reads TGCGCCAGCAGCTTACCGGGACCATCAGATACGCAGTATTTT. It is translated as CASSLPGPSDTQYF.

This clonotype has more than one count but fewer than ten. The V call is TRBV27, the J call TRBJ2-1; D not resolved. Trimming took 5 bases from V and 2 from J, leaving 16 bases between them. The CDR3 sequence is 16 residues long. Germline V gene lookup returns CDR1 MNHEY and CDR2 SMNVEV (reference sequence). The CDR3 loop is CASSTPLVSTYNEQFF. Written as DNA, the CDR3 is TGTGCCAGCAGTACCCCTTTAGTATCCACCTACAATGAGCAGTTCTTC.

The chain carries TRBV5-1 and TRBJ2-7; D may be TRBD2 (6 bases). The germline V and J ends were trimmed by 4 bases and 2 bases, with 13 bases remaining between them. Looked up from germline, CDR1 is SGHRS and CDR2 is YFSETQ. The CDR3 consists of 14 residues. The CDR3 sequence is CASSPVGEAYEQYF. CDR3 sequence (DNA): TGCGCCAGCAGCCCGGTCGGGGAGGCCTACGAGCAGTACTTC.

This clonotype has at least ten counts. This sequence joins TRBV20-1 and TRBJ2-1, with 8 bases matching TRBD1. V shed 6 bases and J 12 bases; nucleotides not matched to a gene: 13. Germline values: CDR1 DFQATT, CDR2 SNEGSKA (reference sequence). This CDR3 has 13 amino acids. CDR3 sequence (DNA): TGCAGTGCCCACGATCTCGGCAGGGGGCCGCAGTTCTTC. The encoded protein is CSAHDLGRGPQFF.